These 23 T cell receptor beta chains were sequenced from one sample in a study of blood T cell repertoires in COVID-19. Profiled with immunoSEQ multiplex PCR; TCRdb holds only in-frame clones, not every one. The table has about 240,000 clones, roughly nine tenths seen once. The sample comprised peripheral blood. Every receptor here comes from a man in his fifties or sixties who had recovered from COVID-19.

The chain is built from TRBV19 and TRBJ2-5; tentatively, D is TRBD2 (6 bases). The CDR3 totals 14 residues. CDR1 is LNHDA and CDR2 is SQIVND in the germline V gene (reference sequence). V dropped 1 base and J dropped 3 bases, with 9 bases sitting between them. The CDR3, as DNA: TGTGCCAGTAGTATAGCGGGGGTTAAAGAGACCCAGTACTTC. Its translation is CASSIAGVKETQYF.

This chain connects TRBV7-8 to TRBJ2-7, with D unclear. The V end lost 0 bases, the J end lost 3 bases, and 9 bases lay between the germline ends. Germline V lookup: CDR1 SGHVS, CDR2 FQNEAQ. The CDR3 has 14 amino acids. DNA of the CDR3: TGTGCCAGCAGCTTAGCGGGCCAGCTCTACGAGCAGTACTTC. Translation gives CASSLAGQLYEQYF.

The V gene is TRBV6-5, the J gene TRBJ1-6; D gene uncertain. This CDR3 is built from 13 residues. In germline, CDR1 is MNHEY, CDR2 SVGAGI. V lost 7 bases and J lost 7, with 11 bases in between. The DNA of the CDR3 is TGTGCCAGCACTTGGGAGTTGAATTCACCCCTCCACTTT. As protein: CASTWELNSPLHF.

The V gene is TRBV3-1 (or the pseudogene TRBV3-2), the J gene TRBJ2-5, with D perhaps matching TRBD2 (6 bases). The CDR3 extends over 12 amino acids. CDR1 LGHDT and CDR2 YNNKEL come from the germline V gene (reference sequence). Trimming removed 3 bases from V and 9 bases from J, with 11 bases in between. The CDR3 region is CASSHRGAPQYF. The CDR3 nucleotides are TGTGCCAGCAGCCACCGCGGGGCCCCCCAGTACTTC.

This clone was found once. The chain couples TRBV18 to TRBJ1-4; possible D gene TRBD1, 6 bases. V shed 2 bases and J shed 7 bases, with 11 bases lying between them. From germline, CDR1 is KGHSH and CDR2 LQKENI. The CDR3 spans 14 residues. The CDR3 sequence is CASSPGGGLEKLFF. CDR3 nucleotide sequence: TGTGCCAGCTCACCAGGCGGGGGCCTTGAAAAACTGTTTTTT.

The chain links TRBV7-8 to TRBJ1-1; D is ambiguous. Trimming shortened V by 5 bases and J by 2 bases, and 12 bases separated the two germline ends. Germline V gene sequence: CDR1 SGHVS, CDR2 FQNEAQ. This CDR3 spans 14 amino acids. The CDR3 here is CASSPVIANTEAFF. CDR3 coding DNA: TGTGCCAGCAGCCCAGTTATCGCAAACACTGAAGCTTTCTTT.

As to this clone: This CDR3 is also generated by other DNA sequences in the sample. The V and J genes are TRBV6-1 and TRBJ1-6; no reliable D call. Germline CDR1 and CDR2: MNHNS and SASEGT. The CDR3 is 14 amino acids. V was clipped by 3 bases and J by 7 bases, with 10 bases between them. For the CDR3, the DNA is TGTGCCAGCAGTGAGGGATGGAGGAATTCACCCCTCCACTTT. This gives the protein CASSEGWRNSPLHF.

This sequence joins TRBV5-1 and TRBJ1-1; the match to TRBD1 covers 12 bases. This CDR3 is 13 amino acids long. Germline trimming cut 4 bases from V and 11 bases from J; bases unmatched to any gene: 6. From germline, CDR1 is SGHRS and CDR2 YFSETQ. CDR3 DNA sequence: TGCGCCAGCAGCACGGGGACAGGGGGCAAGGCTTTCTTT. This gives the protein CASSTGTGGKAFF.

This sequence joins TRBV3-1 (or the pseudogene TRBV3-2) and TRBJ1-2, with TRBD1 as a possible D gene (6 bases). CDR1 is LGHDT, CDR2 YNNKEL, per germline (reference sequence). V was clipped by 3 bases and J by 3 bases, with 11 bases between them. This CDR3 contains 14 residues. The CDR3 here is CASSHGQSHYGYTF. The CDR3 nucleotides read TGTGCCAGCAGCCATGGACAGTCTCACTATGGCTACACCTTC.

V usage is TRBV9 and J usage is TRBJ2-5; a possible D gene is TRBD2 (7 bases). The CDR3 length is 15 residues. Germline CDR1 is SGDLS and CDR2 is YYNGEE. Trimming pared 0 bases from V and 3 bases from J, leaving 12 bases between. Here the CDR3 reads CASSVVGGEEETQYF. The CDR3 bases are TGTGCCAGCAGCGTAGTAGGGGGGGAGGAAGAGACCCAGTACTTC.

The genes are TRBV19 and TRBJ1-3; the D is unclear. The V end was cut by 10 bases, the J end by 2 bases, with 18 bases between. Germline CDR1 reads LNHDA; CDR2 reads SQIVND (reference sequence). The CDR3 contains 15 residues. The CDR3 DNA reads TGTGCCACAACTCTTGAGCGGGCTGCTGGAAACACCATATATTTT. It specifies CATTLERAAGNTIYF.

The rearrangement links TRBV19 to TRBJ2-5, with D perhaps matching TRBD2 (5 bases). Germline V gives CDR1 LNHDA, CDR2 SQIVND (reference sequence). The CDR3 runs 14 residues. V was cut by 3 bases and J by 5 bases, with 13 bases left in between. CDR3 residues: CASSMAGGLETQYF. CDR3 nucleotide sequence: TGTGCCAGTAGTATGGCCGGCGGGCTGGAGACCCAGTACTTC.

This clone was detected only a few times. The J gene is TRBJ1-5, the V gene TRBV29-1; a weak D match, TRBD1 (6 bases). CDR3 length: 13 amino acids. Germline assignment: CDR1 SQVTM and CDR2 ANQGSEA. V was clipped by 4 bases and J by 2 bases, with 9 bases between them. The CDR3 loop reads CSVGPGGNQPQHF. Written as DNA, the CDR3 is TGCAGCGTTGGGCCAGGGGGCAATCAGCCCCAGCATTTT.

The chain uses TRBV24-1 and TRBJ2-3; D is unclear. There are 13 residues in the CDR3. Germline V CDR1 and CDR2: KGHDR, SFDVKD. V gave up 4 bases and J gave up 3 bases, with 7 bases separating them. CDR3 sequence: CATSDPRTDTQYF. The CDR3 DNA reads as TGTGCCACCAGTGACCCCCGGACAGATACGCAGTATTTT.

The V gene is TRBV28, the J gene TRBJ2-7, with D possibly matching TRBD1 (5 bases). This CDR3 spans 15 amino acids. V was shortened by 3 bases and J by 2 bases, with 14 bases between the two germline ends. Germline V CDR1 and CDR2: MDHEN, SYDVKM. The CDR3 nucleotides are TGTGCCAGCAGTTTGGTTTTTACCAGGGCCTACGAGCAGTACTTC. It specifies CASSLVFTRAYEQYF.

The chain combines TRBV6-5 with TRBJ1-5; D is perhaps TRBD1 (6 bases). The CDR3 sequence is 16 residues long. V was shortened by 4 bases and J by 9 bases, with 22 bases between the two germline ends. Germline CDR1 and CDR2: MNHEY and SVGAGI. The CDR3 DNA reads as TGTGCCAGCAGTTCCTTACTGGGGGCCGGGGCTTGGCCCCAGCATTTT. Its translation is CASSSLLGAGAWPQHF.

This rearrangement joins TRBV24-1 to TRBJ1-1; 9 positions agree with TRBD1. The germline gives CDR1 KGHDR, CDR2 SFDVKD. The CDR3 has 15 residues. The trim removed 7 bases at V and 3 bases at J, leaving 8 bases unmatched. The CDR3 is CATRGRGTGYTEAFF. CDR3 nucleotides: TGTGCCACCAGGGGTAGAGGGACAGGGTACACTGAAGCTTTCTTT.

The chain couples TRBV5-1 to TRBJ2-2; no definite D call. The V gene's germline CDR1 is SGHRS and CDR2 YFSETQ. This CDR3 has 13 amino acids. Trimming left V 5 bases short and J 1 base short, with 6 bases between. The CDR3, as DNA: TGCGCCAGCAGTCCAGGGAACACCGGGGAGCTGTTTTTT. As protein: CASSPGNTGELFF. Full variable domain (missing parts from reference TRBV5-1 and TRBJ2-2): KAGVTQTPRYLIKTRGQQVTLSCSPISGHRSVSWYQQTPGQGLQFLFEYFSETQRNKGNFPGRFSGRQFSNSRSEMNVSTLELGDSALYLCASSPGNTGELFFGEGSRLTVL.

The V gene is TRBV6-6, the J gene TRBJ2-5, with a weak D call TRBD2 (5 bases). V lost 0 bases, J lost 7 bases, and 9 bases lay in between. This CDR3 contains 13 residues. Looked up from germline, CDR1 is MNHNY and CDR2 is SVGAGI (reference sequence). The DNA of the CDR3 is TGTGCCAGCAGTTACTCAAGCGAGGGGACCCAGTACTTC. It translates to CASSYSSEGTQYF.

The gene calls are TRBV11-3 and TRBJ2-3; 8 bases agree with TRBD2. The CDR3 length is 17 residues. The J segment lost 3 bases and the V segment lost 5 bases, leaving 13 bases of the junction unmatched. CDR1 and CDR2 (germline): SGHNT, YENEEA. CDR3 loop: CASSPTTGGGSTDTQYF. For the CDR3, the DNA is TGTGCCAGCAGCCCAACCACGGGGGGGGGTTCGACAGATACGCAGTATTTT.

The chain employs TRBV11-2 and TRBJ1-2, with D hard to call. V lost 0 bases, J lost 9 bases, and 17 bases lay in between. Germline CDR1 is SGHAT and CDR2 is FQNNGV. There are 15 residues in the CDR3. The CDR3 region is CASSLDAQSHLSYTF. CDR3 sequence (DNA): TGTGCCAGCAGCTTAGATGCCCAGTCCCATCTGAGCTACACCTTC.

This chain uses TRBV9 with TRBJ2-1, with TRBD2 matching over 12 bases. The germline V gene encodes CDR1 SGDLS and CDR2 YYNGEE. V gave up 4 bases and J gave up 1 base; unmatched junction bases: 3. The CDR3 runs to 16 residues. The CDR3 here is CASSWTSGISYNEQFF. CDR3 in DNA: TGTGCCAGCAGCTGGACTAGCGGGATTTCCTACAATGAGCAGTTCTTC.

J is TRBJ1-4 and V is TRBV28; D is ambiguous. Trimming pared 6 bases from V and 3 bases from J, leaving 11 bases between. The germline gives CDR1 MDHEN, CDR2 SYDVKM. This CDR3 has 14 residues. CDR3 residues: CASSQSRSNEKLFF. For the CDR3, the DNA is TGTGCCAGCAGCCAATCGAGGTCTAATGAAAAACTGTTTTTT. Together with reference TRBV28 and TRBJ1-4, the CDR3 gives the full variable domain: DVKVTQSSRYLVKRTGEKVFLECVQDMDHENMFWYRQDPGLGLRLIYFSYDVKMKEKGDIPEGYSVSREKKERFSLILESASTNQTSMYLCASSQSRSNEKLFFGSGTQLSVL.